Following are 31 T cell receptor beta chains from one sample sequenced in a study of T cell responses to AZD1222 COVID-19 vaccine. The data were produced by immunoSEQ multiplex PCR, yet TCRdb's version contains in-frame clones alone and is incomplete. The sample lists over 45,000 clones; 86% were seen once. Sequenced here: peripheral blood, sampled on day 0 of AZD1222 vaccination. The receptors were sampled from an adult in good health.

The V gene is TRBV27, the J gene TRBJ1-2, with D unresolved. The CDR3 spans 17 residues. Between the trimmed V and J ends, which lost 2 bases and 0 bases, there was a span of 16 bases. The germline gives CDR1 MNHEY, CDR2 SMNVEV (reference sequence). CDR3 nucleotides: TGTGCCAGCAGTTTAAGGTTTGGAGGGTATACTAACTATGGCTACACCTTC. Translated, it gives CASSLRFGGYTNYGYTF.

The chain is built from TRBV7-8 and TRBJ1-5; unclear D gene. CDR3 length: 16 amino acids. Germline assignment: CDR1 SGHVS and CDR2 FQNEAQ. Trimming pared 1 base from V and 3 bases from J, leaving 13 bases between. The CDR3 spells CASSLGANQYNQPQHF. CDR3 sequence (DNA): TGTGCCAGCAGCTTAGGGGCCAATCAGTACAATCAGCCCCAGCATTTT.

This rearrangement joins TRBV5-4 to TRBJ2-5; 16 bases map to TRBD2. Losses at the gene ends were 0 bases for V and 5 bases for J; bases not matched to a gene: 10. The CDR3 contains 19 residues. Germline V CDR1 and CDR2: SGHNT, YYREEE (reference sequence). The DNA for the CDR3 is TGTGCCAGCAGCTTGGCCGGGACTAGCGGGAGGGCCTTGAGGGAGACCCAGTACTTC. Its protein product is CASSLAGTSGRALRETQYF.

V usage is TRBV6-5 and J usage is TRBJ1-6; TRBD1 is a possible D gene (6 bases). V was cut by 10 bases and J by 9 bases, with 22 bases left in between. In germline, CDR1 is MNHEY, CDR2 SVGAGI. CDR3 length equals 15 residues. The CDR3 is CATQPNRERSSPLHF. The CDR3 DNA sequence: TGTGCCACCCAACCTAACAGGGAAAGGAGTTCACCCCTCCACTTT.

The chain recombines TRBV6-5 with TRBJ1-2; D remains unclear. With 7 bases removed from V and 4 bases from J, the gap between germline ends came to 19 bases. The CDR3 spans 15 residues. Germline V gene data show CDR1 as MNHEY and CDR2 as SVGAGI. CDR3 nucleotide sequence: TGTGCCAGCAAGATGGCAGAAGCCGCCCTCTATGGCTACACCTTC. Its translation is CASKMAEAALYGYTF.

The genes are TRBV7-9 and TRBJ1-2, with TRBD1 as a possible D gene (6 bases). Deletions cut 3 bases from V and 2 bases from J, with 16 bases between. From germline, CDR1 is SEHNR and CDR2 FQNEAQ (reference sequence). The CDR3 runs 16 residues. The DNA for the CDR3 is TGTGCCAGCAGCTTCAGAGATCTGGACAGCAACTATGGCTACACCTTC. Protein product: CASSFRDLDSNYGYTF.

The V and J genes are TRBV28 and TRBJ1-2, with D possibly being TRBD1 (6 bases). Deletions cut 6 bases from V and 5 bases from J, with 22 bases between. This CDR3 has 16 residues. CDR1 is MDHEN, CDR2 SYDVKM, per germline. The CDR3 protein is CASSLRVVSGEYGYTF. The CDR3 DNA sequence: TGTGCCAGCAGCCTCAGGGTCGTTTCAGGGGAGTATGGCTACACCTTC.

The gene calls are TRBV28 and TRBJ1-2; unclear D gene. Trimming stripped 5 bases from V and 7 bases from J, with 14 bases between. This CDR3 contains 13 residues. The germline V gene encodes CDR1 MDHEN and CDR2 SYDVKM. The CDR3 region has the DNA TGTGCCAGCAGTCCCCCCCCGTTGGGTGGCTACACCTTC. Translating it yields CASSPPPLGGYTF.

V usage is TRBV4-2 and J usage is TRBJ1-2, with unresolved D. Trimming removed 3 bases from V and 4 bases from J, with 18 bases in between. There are 16 residues in the CDR3. Looked up from germline, CDR1 is LGHNA and CDR2 is YNFKEQ. The DNA of the CDR3 is TGTGCCAGCAGCCATATAACCAAGGTCGGGCTCTATGGCTACACCTTC. This codes for CASSHITKVGLYGYTF.

This clone has only one observation. The V and J genes are TRBV28 and TRBJ1-2; D ambiguous. Germline CDR1 reads MDHEN; CDR2 reads SYDVKM. V was pared by 10 bases and J by 3 bases, with 15 bases between. CDR3 size: 13 residues. CDR3: CATHLETYYGYTF. CDR3 DNA: TGTGCCACCCACCTCGAAACTTACTATGGCTACACCTTC.

This rearrangement joins TRBV7-9 to TRBJ2-1; TRBD2 might be the D (5 bases). This CDR3 region has 17 residues. CDR1 is SEHNR and CDR2 is FQNEAQ in the germline V gene (reference sequence). V gave up 3 bases and J gave up 10 bases, with 25 bases separating them. The DNA of the CDR3 is TGTGCCAGCAGCTTTGACCCGGAGCGGACCAGCGTTCAGGAGCAGTTCTTC. Translating gives CASSFDPERTSVQEQFF.

This rearrangement joins TRBV7-2 to TRBJ1-1; no definite D call. The CDR3 spans 14 residues. Per germline, CDR1 SGHTA and CDR2 FQGNSA. V gave up 1 base and J gave up 2 bases, with 8 bases separating them. The CDR3 is CASSLVAGNTEAFF. The CDR3 DNA reads as TGTGCCAGCAGCTTAGTCGCAGGAAACACTGAAGCTTTCTTT.

V gene TRBV7-2 combines with J gene TRBJ2-7, with TRBD2 matching 8 bases. Germline CDR1 is SGHTA and CDR2 is FQGNSA. V shed 1 base and J 0 bases; nucleotides not matched to a gene: 2. This CDR3 has 15 amino acids. CDR3 DNA sequence: TGTGCCAGCAGCTTAGAACTAGCGGACTCCTACGAGCAGTACTTC. This encodes CASSLELADSYEQYF.

The rearrangement uses TRBV6-5 and TRBJ2-7; no definite D call. V was pared by 2 bases and J by 3 bases, with 2 bases between. The CDR3 length is 11 residues. Germline V CDR1 and CDR2: MNHEY, SVGAGI. CDR3 loop: CASSYLYEQYF. In DNA, the CDR3 is TGTGCCAGCAGTTACCTCTACGAGCAGTACTTC.

The chain recombines TRBV7-2 with TRBJ2-5; possibly TRBD1 for D (7 bases). Trimming left V 5 bases short and J 7 bases short, with 20 bases between. Per germline, CDR1 SGHTA and CDR2 FQGNSA. The CDR3 is made up of 15 amino acids. This CDR3 is CASSAGTVGRGTQYF. CDR3 DNA sequence: TGTGCCAGCAGCGCGGGGACAGTGGGGCGGGGGACCCAGTACTTC. Together with reference TRBV7-2 and TRBJ2-5, the CDR3 gives the full variable domain: GAGVSQSPSNKVTEKGKDVELRCDPISGHTALYWYRQSLGQGLEFLIYFQGNSAPDKSGLPSDRFSAERTGGSVSTLTIQRTQQEDSAVYLCASSAGTVGRGTQYFGPGTRLLVL.

The chain employs TRBV19 and TRBJ1-5; D remains unclear. The CDR3 covers 14 residues. V was cut by 5 bases and J by 7 bases, with 15 bases left in between. Per germline, CDR1 LNHDA and CDR2 SQIVND (reference sequence). The CDR3, as DNA: TGTGCCAGTAGTGAGGGCCGCAGACACCAGCCCCAGCATTTT. It codes for CASSEGRRHQPQHF.

This chain joins TRBV28 and TRBJ2-7, with 7 bases that match TRBD1. V dropped 3 bases and J dropped 3; count of bases not matched to a gene: 11. Germline V gene lookup returns CDR1 MDHEN and CDR2 SYDVKM. The CDR3 contains 16 residues. The CDR3 sequence: CASSFPRQGIGYEQYF. CDR3 coding DNA: TGTGCCAGCAGTTTTCCTCGACAGGGCATCGGCTACGAGCAGTACTTC.

The rearrangement links TRBV13 to TRBJ2-7, with TRBD2 identical over 7 bases. The CDR3 is 15 amino acids. V gave up 4 bases and J gave up 6 bases; unmatched junction bases: 12. From germline, CDR1 is PRHDT and CDR2 FYEKMQ (reference sequence). CDR3 loop: CASSSNRQRDGEQYF. The CDR3 bases are TGTGCCAGCAGCTCCAACAGACAGCGGGACGGCGAGCAGTACTTC.

V usage is TRBV19 and J usage is TRBJ2-7; 9 bases line up with TRBD2. Germline V gene sequence: CDR1 LNHDA, CDR2 SQIVND (reference sequence). The CDR3 length is 16 residues. V lost 5 bases, J lost 2 bases, and 10 bases stayed unmatched. Here the CDR3 DNA reads TGTGCCAGTAGTCCCCGTGGAGCGGGAGGTGCCTACGAGCAGTACTTC. This sequence encodes CASSPRGAGGAYEQYF.

This chain uses TRBV7-8 with TRBJ2-3; D not resolved. The germline V gene encodes CDR1 SGHVS and CDR2 FQNEAQ. The CDR3 contains 17 residues. V was trimmed by 5 bases and J by 0 bases, leaving 18 bases between them. The CDR3 DNA reads as TGTGCCAGCAGCCCCCCCCGAGGATTTCCTAGCACAGATACGCAGTATTTT. Amino acids: CASSPPRGFPSTDTQYF.

This clone occurred a few times. This chain connects TRBV11-2 to TRBJ2-5; D is ambiguous. The germline gives CDR1 SGHAT, CDR2 FQNNGV. Trimming cost V 5 bases and J 5 bases, with 9 bases left between them. CDR3 length: 12 amino acids. CDR3 nucleotide sequence: TGTGCCAGCAGCCGGCTTATGGAGACCCAGTACTTC. This sequence encodes CASSRLMETQYF.

The V and J genes are TRBV6-1 and TRBJ2-1; D remains ambiguous. Germline loops: CDR1 MNHNS, CDR2 SASEGT. The CDR3 is 18 amino acids. V was shortened by 0 bases and J by 3 bases, with 18 bases between the two germline ends. CDR3 coding DNA: TGTGCCAGCAGTGAAGCCACCACCCTTTTTGGCGGCTACAATGAGCAGTTCTTC. It codes for CASSEATTLFGGYNEQFF.

V and J are TRBV7-8 and TRBJ2-7, with 11 nucleotides matching TRBD2. The CDR3 consists of 15 residues. The V gene's germline CDR1 is SGHVS and CDR2 FQNEAQ. Trimming at V came to 6 bases and at J to 3 bases, leaving 7 bases not matched to a gene. For the CDR3, the DNA is TGTGCCAGCAGGACCGGGACTAGCGGACTCTACGAGCAGTACTTC. Translating it yields CASRTGTSGLYEQYF.

The chain is built from TRBV4-1 and TRBJ2-5; 7 nucleotides line up with TRBD2. Germline V gene data show CDR1 as MGHRA and CDR2 as YSYEKL. V was clipped by 2 bases and J by 2 bases; unmatched bases: 5. This CDR3 is built from 15 residues. This chain's CDR3 is CASSQPSGYQETQYF. CDR3 DNA: TGCGCCAGCAGCCAACCTAGCGGTTATCAAGAGACCCAGTACTTC.

This rearrangement joins TRBV19 to TRBJ1-1; a weak D match, TRBD1 (6 bases). V shed 7 bases and J shed 3 bases, with 12 bases lying between them. The CDR3 contains 13 residues. Germline CDR1 reads LNHDA; CDR2 reads SQIVND (reference sequence). Here the CDR3 reads CASTPPGDTEAFF. CDR3 in DNA: TGTGCCAGTACCCCGCCAGGGGACACTGAAGCTTTCTTT.

V is TRBV30 and J is TRBJ1-2; D gene uncertain. Germline loops: CDR1 GTSNPN, CDR2 SVGIG (reference sequence). The CDR3 extends over 11 amino acids. V gave up 1 base and J gave up 4 bases, with 4 bases separating them. CDR3 loop: CAWSGTYGYTF. CDR3 bases: TGTGCCTGGAGTGGGACCTATGGCTACACCTTC.

This rearrangement joins TRBV7-2 to TRBJ2-5; D gene uncertain. Germline assignment: CDR1 SGHTA and CDR2 FQGNSA. This CDR3 is built from 14 residues. Trimming took off 1 base at V and 0 bases at J, with 6 bases between the two ends. CDR3 protein: CASSLEVNQETQYF. In DNA, the CDR3 is TGTGCCAGCAGCTTAGAAGTGAACCAAGAGACCCAGTACTTC. The full variable domain, with the rest looked up from reference TRBV7-2 and TRBJ2-5, is GAGVSQSPSNKVTEKGKDVELRCDPISGHTALYWYRQSLGQGLEFLIYFQGNSAPDKSGLPSDRFSAERTGGSVSTLTIQRTQQEDSAVYLCASSLEVNQETQYFGPGTRLLVL.

This clone showed up just once. The chain has TRBV28 and TRBJ2-1, with TRBD2 matching 7 bases. The CDR3 totals 12 residues. CDR1 is MDHEN, CDR2 SYDVKM, per germline. V was clipped by 3 bases and J by 15 bases; unmatched bases: 8. The CDR3 spells CASSFWGRAGFF. Here the CDR3 DNA reads TGTGCCAGCAGTTTCTGGGGGAGGGCAGGGTTCTTC.

The V call is TRBV5-1, the J call TRBJ1-2, with a weak D call TRBD1 (5 bases). Trimming took 6 bases from V and 5 from J, leaving 14 bases between them. Germline-derived CDR1 and CDR2 are SGHRS and YFSETQ. The CDR3 sequence is 13 residues long. The CDR3 nucleotides read TGCGCCAGCAACCCCAGGCAGGGATATGGCTACACCTTC. Protein sequence: CASNPRQGYGYTF.

The chain joins TRBV29-1 to TRBJ2-3; the match to TRBD2 covers 10 bases. Trimming took 5 bases from V and 3 from J; bases not matched to a gene: 2. Germline V CDR1 and CDR2: SQVTM, ANQGSEA. The CDR3 has 13 residues. CDR3 DNA sequence: TGCAGCGTTCCGACTAGCGGGACAGATACGCAGTATTTT. This encodes CSVPTSGTDTQYF.

This rearrangement joins TRBV6-5 to TRBJ2-7; no reliable D call. Germline V CDR1 and CDR2: MNHEY, SVGAGI. V was trimmed by 7 bases and J by 6 bases, leaving 16 bases between them. The CDR3 is made up of 13 amino acids. DNA of the CDR3: TGTGCCAGCACTCGCGGAAGCCCCTTCGAGCAGTACTTC. It is translated as CASTRGSPFEQYF.